The 9 T cell receptor beta chains listed next were all sequenced from one sample in a study of T cell responses to AZD1222 COVID-19 vaccine. Only in-frame clones appear in the TCRdb table, and some are missing; sequencing was by immunoSEQ multiplex PCR. The sample yields 150,000 to 180,000 clones, 75% to 90% seen once. The sample in question was peripheral blood, obtained after recovery from COVID-19. All receptors come from an adult who had recovered from COVID-19.

The V gene is TRBV6-6, the J gene TRBJ1-6; TRBD1 might be the D (6 bases). V gave up 5 bases and J gave up 0 bases, with 14 bases separating them. This CDR3 contains 17 residues. The germline V gene has CDR1 MNHNY and CDR2 SVGAGI (reference sequence). The CDR3 region is CASSQQGRGSYNSPLHF. The CDR3 DNA sequence: TGTGCCAGCAGTCAACAGGGTCGGGGCTCCTATAATTCACCCCTCCACTTT.

The rearrangement links TRBV9 to TRBJ2-7; TRBD1 might be the D (6 bases). CDR3 size: 16 residues. Trimming removed 0 bases from V and 2 bases from J, with 15 bases in between. Germline V lookup: CDR1 SGDLS, CDR2 YYNGEE. The CDR3 region has the DNA TGTGCCAGCAGCGTAGAGGCCGGGGCAGGGGCCTACGAGCAGTACTTC. Translation: CASSVEAGAGAYEQYF.

CDR3 nucleotide sequence: TGCGCCAGCAGCCAAGCCGGCCTACCTAGCTATGGCTACACCTTC. It encodes CASSQAGLPSYGYTF. This chain joins TRBV4-3 and TRBJ1-2; D gene unclear. The CDR3 length is 15 residues. V lost 1 base to trimming and J lost 4 bases, with 13 bases between them. Per the germline V gene, CDR1 is LGHNA and CDR2 is YSLEER.

The chain is built from TRBV4-3 and TRBJ2-5; 10 bases match TRBD2. The CDR3 runs to 16 residues. The V and J ends lost 3 bases and 6 bases, in that order; junction bases with no gene match: 10. Looked up from germline, CDR1 is LGHNA and CDR2 is YSLEER. The CDR3 sequence: CASSQSGGAVAKTQYF. For the CDR3, the DNA is TGCGCCAGCAGCCAGAGCGGGGGGGCCGTTGCGAAGACCCAGTACTTC.

The chain carries TRBV5-1 and TRBJ2-5; D is possibly TRBD1 (6 bases). Germline V gene data show CDR1 as SGHRS and CDR2 as YFSETQ. This CDR3 has 16 residues. Trimming removed 2 bases from V and 4 bases from J, with 18 bases in between. CDR3 region: CASSFLPEGVGETQYF. The CDR3 DNA follows: TGCGCCAGCAGCTTCCTCCCAGAGGGGGTCGGAGAGACCCAGTACTTC.

In its sample, this clone was seen once. The chain carries TRBV4-2 and TRBJ2-7; D is ambiguous. Germline CDR1 reads LGHNA; CDR2 reads YNFKEQ. Trimming shortened V by 0 bases and J by 3 bases, and 12 bases separated the two germline ends. The CDR3 sequence is 15 residues long. The DNA for the CDR3 is TGTGCCAGCAGCCAAGACATAGAACCAATCTACGAGCAGTACTTC. Its translation is CASSQDIEPIYEQYF.

The chain joins TRBV6-5 to TRBJ2-7; 8 bases match TRBD1. Germline-derived CDR1 and CDR2 are MNHEY and SVGAGI. The CDR3 loop spans 15 amino acids. Trimming at V came to 2 bases and at J to 0 bases, leaving 3 bases not matched to a gene. CDR3 in amino acids: CASSYQGASSYEQYF. In DNA form, the CDR3 reads TGTGCCAGCAGTTACCAGGGGGCAAGCTCCTACGAGCAGTACTTC.

Here the CDR3 DNA reads TGTGCCAGCAGTTTAATGAAGGGGGGCTACGAGCAGTACTTC. It specifies CASSLMKGGYEQYF. This rearrangement joins TRBV27 to TRBJ2-7; the D gene could be TRBD1 or TRBD2 (6 bases each). Germline assignment: CDR1 MNHEY and CDR2 SMNVEV (reference sequence). Trimming pared 2 bases from V and 3 bases from J, leaving 11 bases between. CDR3 length: 14 residues.

The chain is built from TRBV4-3 and TRBJ2-2, with D perhaps TRBD1 or TRBD2 (5 bases each). This CDR3 has 14 amino acids. Germline assignment: CDR1 LGHNA and CDR2 YSLEER. Trimming took 3 bases from V and 0 from J, leaving 5 bases between them. The CDR3 nucleotides read TGCGCCAGCAGCCAGGGACCGAACACCGGGGAGCTGTTTTTT. It codes for CASSQGPNTGELFF.